This record concerns one T cell receptor (beta chain) sequence. Sequencing used immunoSEQ multiplex PCR; TCRdb keeps in-frame clones, though not all of them. The sample consists of more than 120,000 clones, about 90% of them appearing once. There are 15 residues in the CDR3. Germline assignment: CDR1 ENHRY and CDR2 SYGVKD. Trimming took 0 bases from V and 1 from J, leaving 9 bases between them. The entry originates in a study of blood T cell repertoires in COVID-19. The rearrangement uses TRBV10-3 and TRBJ1-2; D uncertain. Sequenced input: peripheral blood. This receptor was identified in a man between 45 and 60 years old who had recovered from COVID-19. The CDR3 DNA is TGTGCCATCAGTGAGTCGGTGGTAGATAACTATGGCTACACCTTC. It is translated as CAISESVVDNYGYTF.